These T cell receptor beta chains were read from a single sample in a study of T cells in Graves' hyperthyroidism and ophthalmopathy. One entry per CDR3 protein, called by TCRdb with MiXCR from the multiplex PCR reads. The sample carries about 610,000 distinct CDR3 sequences, 14% to 15% recorded once. Input material: blood. These receptors all come from a middle-aged woman with Graves' ophthalmopathy. The CDR3 runs from the conserved cysteine through the conserved F or W. A D gene is named only where the DNA matches it firmly. A row's size may be missing; if present it is once, few, many or a size class.

d_gene	v_gene	abundance	j_gene	CDR3nt	CDR3aa
NA	TRBV11-2	many	TRBJ2-2	TGTGCCAGCAGCTTACTTCTTATATACACGAACACCGGGGAGCTGTCTTTT	CASSLLLIYTNTGELSF
NA	TRBV20-1	many	TRBJ1-1	TGCAGTGCGGACGGGAGGGGAAGAAATGAAGCTTTCTTT	CSADGRGRNEAFF
NA	TRBV12-3/TRBV12-4	many	TRBJ2-7	TGTGCCAGCAGTTTATCCTCTATCTACGAGCAGTACTTC	CASSLSSIYEQYF
NA	TRBV6-8	many	TRBJ1-5	TGTGCCAGCCGTCGGTTAAATAGGGGGACACCAAATCAGCCCCAGCATTTT	CASRRLNRGTPNQPQHF
NA	TRBV20-1	few	TRBJ1-5	TGCAGTGCTCAGCCCGGGGGCAATCAGCCCCAGCATTTT	CSAQPGGNQPQHF
TRBD1	TRBV6-5	many	TRBJ2-5	TGTGCCAGCAGTTCTGGGACAGCCCAAGAGACCCAGTACTTC	CASSSGTAQETQYF
NA	TRBV30	many	TRBJ1-2	TGTGCCTGGAGTGTACTAGGGGGTGGCTACACCTTC	CAWSVLGGGYTF
NA	TRBV6-2/TRBV6-3	many	TRBJ2-7	TGTGCCAGCAGTTACCCCCCAGGACTGTACGACACAACCTACGAGCAGTACTTC	CASSYPPGLYDTTYEQYF
TRBD1	TRBV6-5	many	TRBJ1-1	TGTGCCAGCAGTTACCCCTGGGACAGGGGCACTGAAGCTTTCTTT	CASSYPWDRGTEAFF
NA	TRBV20-1	many	TRBJ1-5	TGCAGTGCTAGATCACAGGATTTTCGCAATCAGCCCCAGCATTTT	CSARSQDFRNQPQHF
NA	TRBV27	NA	TRBJ2-7	TGTGCCAGCAGTTTATCGTGGGGAGGAGCCTACGAGCAGTACTTC	CASSLSWGGAYEQYF
NA	TRBV24-1	many	TRBJ1-2	TGTGCCACCAGTGATCCAGGGGACAACTGTGGCTACACCTTC	CATSDPGDNCGYTF
NA	TRBV6-1	many	TRBJ2-7	TGTGCCAGCTCTACGGAGAGGGTACGCGAGCAGTACTTC	CASSTERVREQYF
TRBD1	TRBV7-9	many	TRBJ1-2	TGTGCCAGCAGCCATGGGACAGGAGATGGCTACACCTTC	CASSHGTGDGYTF
TRBD2	TRBV27	many	TRBJ2-5	TGTGCCAGCAGCCCTTGGGGACTAGCGGTGTATCGGGAGACCCAGTACTTC	CASSPWGLAVYRETQYF
NA	TRBV6-4	many	TRBJ2-2	TGTGCCAGCAGTGACCGATATCGGCAGCTCGACGGGGAGCTGTTTTTT	CASSDRYRQLDGELFF
NA	TRBV30	once	TRBJ1-6	TGTGCCTGGAGTTCGGTGGATGGCTCACCCCTCCACTTT	CAWSSVDGSPLHF
NA	TRBV20-1	many	TRBJ1-2	TGCAGTGCTAGCTTAGGATATGGCTACACCTTC	CSASLGYGYTF
NA	TRBV6-1	many	TRBJ1-1	TGTGCCAGCAGTGAAAGGTGGGGAGGGACTGAAGCTTTCTTT	CASSERWGGTEAFF
NA	TRBV7-2	NA	TRBJ1-1	TGTGCCAGCAGCTTAGTCTGTGGGAACACTGAAGCTTTCTTT	CASSLVCGNTEAFF
NA	TRBV7-3	few	TRBJ2-7	TGTGCCAGCAGCTTTGGGGTCGGCTACGAGCAGTACTTC	CASSFGVGYEQYF
TRBD1	TRBV4-1	few	TRBJ1-6	TGCGCCAGCAGCCAAGATGGGACAGGCCCTAAGTATAATTCACCCCTCCACTTT	CASSQDGTGPKYNSPLHF
TRBD2	TRBV20-1	few	TRBJ2-2	TGCAGTGCTAGAGAGGCCGGGACTAGCGGGAGAGGGGAGCTGTTTTTT	CSAREAGTSGRGELFF
NA	TRBV4-1	NA	TRBJ1-5	TGCGCCAGCAGCCACAACAGGGAGGTCAATCAGCCCCAGCATTTT	CASSHNREVNQPQHF
NA	TRBV14	many	TRBJ2-7	TGTGCCAGCAGCCAAGTCCGGGGTACCTACGAGCAGTACTTC	CASSQVRGTYEQYF
TRBD2	TRBV6-1	many	TRBJ2-7	TGTGCCAGCAGTGAAGAGCGGGAGAGCTCCTACGAGCAGTACTTC	CASSEERESSYEQYF
NA	TRBV4-1	NA	TRBJ1-2	TGCGCCAGCAGCCAAGAACCAGGGGCTAACTATGGCTACACCTTC	CASSQEPGANYGYTF
NA	TRBV29-1	many	TRBJ2-7	TGCAGCGCCGGGGGCGACAGGGTCGAGCAGTACTTC	CSAGGDRVEQYF
NA	TRBV2	many	TRBJ1-2	TGTGCCAGCAGTGAAGTGGGGGCCCCGGCCTTAGATGGCTACACCTTC	CASSEVGAPALDGYTF
TRBD2	TRBV20-1	many	TRBJ2-7	TGCAGTGCTAGCGCCCCGGGCGGGAGAAACTCCTACGAGCAGTACTTC	CSASAPGGRNSYEQYF
TRBD1	TRBV29-1	many	TRBJ1-2	TGCAGCGTCGTCGGACAGGGCCTTGGCTACACCTTC	CSVVGQGLGYTF
TRBD2	TRBV6-2/TRBV6-3	many	TRBJ2-5	TGTGCCAGCAGCCCCATGCTAGCGGGAGAGACCCAGTACTTC	CASSPMLAGETQYF
NA	TRBV12-3/TRBV12-4	NA	TRBJ2-7	TGTGCCAGCAGTCTCCCACCCGTTGCTAGCTCCTACGAGCAGTACTTC	CASSLPPVASSYEQYF
NA	TRBV19	many	TRBJ1-5	TGTGCCAGTAGCCCCGGCGGTGCCCTTTATAGCAATCAGCCCCAGCATTTT	CASSPGGALYSNQPQHF
NA	TRBV12-3/TRBV12-4	many	TRBJ2-4	TGTGCCAGCAGTTTGGCCACAGGGTTGGGAGACCCCATTCAGTACTTC	CASSLATGLGDPIQYF
TRBD1	TRBV6-5	many	TRBJ1-2	TGTGCCAGCAGTCCCGACAGGGAGGGCTATGGCTACACCTTC	CASSPDREGYGYTF
NA	TRBV11-2	few	TRBJ1-1	TGTGCCAGCAGCCCCCTGGAGGGAGGGACCACTGAAGCTTTCTTT	CASSPLEGGTTEAFF
TRBD2	TRBV5-5	NA	TRBJ2-7	TGTGCCAGCAGCTTCATCCTAGCGGGAGTCGGGCAGTACTTC	CASSFILAGVGQYF
TRBD2	TRBV2	medium-sized	TRBJ2-7	TGTGCCAGCAGGACCGGGACTAGCGATCACGAGCAGTACTTC	CASRTGTSDHEQYF
NA	TRBV11-2	many	TRBJ2-2	TGTGCCAGCAGCTGGACAGTAGACACCGGGGAGCTGTTTTTT	CASSWTVDTGELFF
NA	TRBV6-5	many	TRBJ2-2	TGTGCCAGCAGCATCATGACGAACACCGGGGAGCTGTTTTTT	CASSIMTNTGELFF
TRBD2	TRBV20-1	many	TRBJ2-5	TGCAGTGCTAGAGCACTAGCGGGACGGGAGGGGACCCAGTACTTC	CSARALAGREGTQYF
TRBD2	TRBV19	NA	TRBJ2-7	TGTGCCAGTAGTACCTCGACTAGCGCCTACGAGCAGTACTTC	CASSTSTSAYEQYF